These T cell receptor beta chains were read from a single sample in a study of T cells in Graves' hyperthyroidism and ophthalmopathy. TCRdb reprocessed the multiplex PCR reads with MiXCR, giving one entry per CDR3 protein. This sample carries roughly 250,000 distinct CDR3 sequences, roughly 15% of them seen once, and the ten largest clones take approximately 30%. Sequencing was done on a sample of blood. The origin of the receptors is a woman aged 18-29 years with Graves' ophthalmopathy. The CDR3 runs from the conserved cysteine through the conserved F or W. Each record gives: V gene, clone size, CDR3 protein. The size field is filled for only some rows; it gives once, few, many or a size class.

v_gene: TRBV6-1
abundance: many
CDR3aa: CASTPGGHSNQPQHF

v_gene: TRBV5-1
abundance: many
CDR3aa: CASSLTSGANTGELFF

v_gene: TRBV5-1
abundance: many
CDR3aa: CASSPRPDGNTIYF

v_gene: TRBV18
abundance: many
CDR3aa: CASSPFSESYNEQFF

v_gene: TRBV19
abundance: many
CDR3aa: CASSEGSWETQYF

v_gene: TRBV5-6
abundance: many
CDR3aa: CASSGRDTQYF

v_gene: TRBV18
abundance: many
CDR3aa: CASSPRGQSYGYTF

v_gene: TRBV28
abundance: NA
CDR3aa: CASSFQGARNEKLFF

v_gene: TRBV5-6
abundance: many
CDR3aa: CASSPRSGGRSQYF

v_gene: TRBV19
abundance: many
CDR3aa: CASRDFLTDTQYF

v_gene: TRBV19
abundance: few
CDR3aa: CASMSGRNTEAFF